These T cell receptor beta chains were read from a single sample in a study of human T cells and chemical hapten exposure. One entry per CDR3 protein results from TCRdb running MiXCR on the RACE reads. The sample comprises 95,000 or so distinct CDR3 sequences, about 11% of which are singletons, and less than 2.5% rests with the top ten. Here the sequenced sample was whole blood, taken in connection with sensitization to the hapten diphenylcyclopropenone (DPC). Receptors originate from a middle-aged man with alopecia areata. Some clones in this sample may be carry-over from other donors' samples. Each CDR3 is given with its conserved first and last residue. Each record gives: V gene, J gene, clone size, D gene, CDR3 DNA, CDR3 protein. A D gene is named only where the DNA matches it firmly. Clone sizes are given selectively: once, few, many, or a class where the clone is expanded.

v_call: TRBV19
j_call: TRBJ2-1
clone_size: NA
d_call: TRBD2
cdr3_nt: TGTGCCAGGACTAGCGGGAGGTCGTACAATGAGCAGTTCTTC
cdr3_aa: CARTSGRSYNEQFF

v_call: TRBV6-5
j_call: TRBJ1-1
clone_size: few
d_call: TRBD1
cdr3_nt: TGTGCCAGCAGCCATACAGGGGTCGCTGAAGCTTTCTTT
cdr3_aa: CASSHTGVAEAFF

v_call: TRBV20-1
j_call: TRBJ1-5
clone_size: many
d_call: TRBD1
cdr3_nt: TGCAGTGCTATCACAGGGGGTATCGGCAATCAGCCCCAGCATTTT
cdr3_aa: CSAITGGIGNQPQHF

v_call: TRBV7-9
j_call: TRBJ1-2
clone_size: NA
d_call: NA
cdr3_nt: TGTGCCAGCAGCTTAGGACAGTCCCGTCTCTATGGCTACACCTTC
cdr3_aa: CASSLGQSRLYGYTF

v_call: TRBV12-3/TRBV12-4
j_call: TRBJ2-3
clone_size: few
d_call: TRBD2
cdr3_nt: TGTGCCAGCAGCCCAAGACTAGCGGCTCTCACAGATACGCAGTATTTT
cdr3_aa: CASSPRLAALTDTQYF

v_call: TRBV18
j_call: TRBJ2-5
clone_size: many
d_call: NA
cdr3_nt: TGTGCCAGCTCACCACAGGGCCGGAGGGAGACCCAGTACTTC
cdr3_aa: CASSPQGRRETQYF

v_call: TRBV5-8
j_call: TRBJ1-3
clone_size: many
d_call: NA
cdr3_nt: TGTGCCAGCAGCATGGACGGTTACTCTGGAAACACCATATATTTT
cdr3_aa: CASSMDGYSGNTIYF

v_call: TRBV7-2
j_call: TRBJ2-5
clone_size: NA
d_call: TRBD1
cdr3_nt: TGTGCCAGCAGCTCATTGATCGACAGGGGGCGAGGGACCCAGTACTTC
cdr3_aa: CASSSLIDRGRGTQYF

v_call: TRBV7-6
j_call: TRBJ2-1
clone_size: few
d_call: NA
cdr3_nt: TGTGCCAGCAGCTCCCAGGGCGGTTACAATGAGCAGTTCTTC
cdr3_aa: CASSSQGGYNEQFF

v_call: TRBV12-3/TRBV12-4
j_call: TRBJ1-1
clone_size: many
d_call: TRBD1
cdr3_nt: TGTGCCAGCAAAAATGACAGGGCGAACACTGAAGCTTTCTTT
cdr3_aa: CASKNDRANTEAFF

v_call: TRBV6-5
j_call: TRBJ2-7
clone_size: many
d_call: TRBD1
cdr3_nt: TGTGCCAGCAGTTCCGCTCGGACAGGGGGCGGCGAGCAGTACTTC
cdr3_aa: CASSSARTGGGEQYF

v_call: TRBV29-1
j_call: TRBJ1-2
clone_size: few
d_call: NA
cdr3_nt: TGCAGCGTTGAAGATAACGTCGGAGGCTACACCTTC
cdr3_aa: CSVEDNVGGYTF

v_call: TRBV25-1
j_call: TRBJ1-4
clone_size: few
d_call: NA
cdr3_nt: TGTGCCAGCAGTGATCCCAGGGAAGGTGAAAAACTGTTTTTT
cdr3_aa: CASSDPREGEKLFF

v_call: TRBV20-1
j_call: TRBJ1-6
clone_size: many
d_call: TRBD1
cdr3_nt: TGCAGTGCTTCTGGGACAGAGAATTATAATTCACCCCTCCACTTT
cdr3_aa: CSASGTENYNSPLHF

v_call: TRBV9
j_call: TRBJ2-3
clone_size: NA
d_call: TRBD2
cdr3_nt: TGTGCCAGCAGCCCGCGACTAGCGGGAGGGCCAGGAGATACGCAGTATTTT
cdr3_aa: CASSPRLAGGPGDTQYF

v_call: TRBV4-2
j_call: TRBJ2-6
clone_size: few
d_call: NA
cdr3_nt: TGTGCCAGCAGCTCCAACGCCGGGGGCGCTGGGGCCAACGTCCTGACTTTC
cdr3_aa: CASSSNAGGAGANVLTF

v_call: TRBV20-1
j_call: TRBJ1-3
clone_size: many
d_call: TRBD1
cdr3_nt: TGCAGTGCTAGGGGACAGGCTGGAAACACCATATATTTT
cdr3_aa: CSARGQAGNTIYF

v_call: TRBV5-4
j_call: TRBJ2-3
clone_size: NA
d_call: TRBD1
cdr3_nt: TGTGCCAGCAGCGTGCCGGGACAGTCGCAGTATTTT
cdr3_aa: CASSVPGQSQYF

v_call: TRBV30
j_call: TRBJ1-5
clone_size: many
d_call: NA
cdr3_nt: TGTGCCTGGAGTGCAGGACGTTGGGAAGAGGGTCAGCCCCAGCATTTT
cdr3_aa: CAWSAGRWEEGQPQHF

v_call: TRBV6-2/TRBV6-3
j_call: TRBJ2-1
clone_size: few
d_call: TRBD2
cdr3_nt: TGTGCCAGCAAGCTAGCGGGGAGTAAAAGTGAGCAGTTCTTC
cdr3_aa: CASKLAGSKSEQFF

v_call: TRBV28
j_call: TRBJ2-1
clone_size: NA
d_call: TRBD1
cdr3_nt: TGTGCCAGCAGTTTAGGGGACAGTCCCTACAATGAGCAGTTCTTC
cdr3_aa: CASSLGDSPYNEQFF

v_call: TRBV6-1
j_call: TRBJ2-2
clone_size: few
d_call: NA
cdr3_nt: TGTGCCAGCAGGGTATGGCAGGGGCAGACCGGGGAGCTGTTTTTT
cdr3_aa: CASRVWQGQTGELFF

v_call: TRBV24-1
j_call: TRBJ1-2
clone_size: many
d_call: TRBD1
cdr3_nt: TGTGCCACCAGTGAGGGACAGCCTAACTATGGCTACACCTTC
cdr3_aa: CATSEGQPNYGYTF

v_call: TRBV5-6
j_call: TRBJ2-7
clone_size: NA
d_call: NA
cdr3_nt: TGTGCCAGCAGCCCGGACTGGACCCAGGAGTACTTC
cdr3_aa: CASSPDWTQEYF

v_call: TRBV20-1
j_call: TRBJ2-1
clone_size: many
d_call: TRBD2
cdr3_nt: TGCAGTGCGGCTCCCATAAGGGCGGGAGGCGCCCATGAGCAGTTCTTC
cdr3_aa: CSAAPIRAGGAHEQFF

v_call: TRBV6-5
j_call: TRBJ2-3
clone_size: many
d_call: NA
cdr3_nt: TGTGCCAGCAGCAAGTTGGGACTTTCGCCTAGCACAGATACGCAGTATTTT
cdr3_aa: CASSKLGLSPSTDTQYF

v_call: TRBV29-1
j_call: TRBJ1-2
clone_size: NA
d_call: TRBD1
cdr3_nt: TGCAGCGGACGACAGGGGGACTATGGCTACACCTTC
cdr3_aa: CSGRQGDYGYTF

v_call: TRBV20-1
j_call: TRBJ1-3
clone_size: many
d_call: NA
cdr3_nt: TGCAGTGCTGCGACAGGCCGCTATGGAAACACCATATATTTT
cdr3_aa: CSAATGRYGNTIYF

v_call: TRBV10-3
j_call: TRBJ2-7
clone_size: NA
d_call: TRBD2
cdr3_nt: TGTGCCATCAGTGAGTCGATCATGGGGACTAGCGTAGCCTACGAGCAGTACTTC
cdr3_aa: CAISESIMGTSVAYEQYF

v_call: TRBV20-1
j_call: TRBJ2-3
clone_size: NA
d_call: TRBD2
cdr3_nt: TGCAGTGCCCGACTAGCGGGCCTCACAGATACGCAGTATTTT
cdr3_aa: CSARLAGLTDTQYF

v_call: TRBV9
j_call: TRBJ2-7
clone_size: few
d_call: TRBD2
cdr3_nt: TGTGCCAGCAGCGCAGAGGAACTAGCGGGGGCTCCCTACGAGCAGTACTTC
cdr3_aa: CASSAEELAGAPYEQYF

v_call: TRBV12-3/TRBV12-4
j_call: TRBJ1-2
clone_size: few
d_call: TRBD1
cdr3_nt: TGTGCCAGCAGTTTTGGCAGGGGGCAAGCCTTC
cdr3_aa: CASSFGRGQAF

v_call: TRBV28
j_call: TRBJ1-1
clone_size: many
d_call: NA
cdr3_nt: TGTGCCAGCAGTTTAGAGACGAATCCCACGACCACTGAAGCTTTCTTT
cdr3_aa: CASSLETNPTTTEAFF

v_call: TRBV10-3
j_call: TRBJ1-5
clone_size: many
d_call: TRBD1
cdr3_nt: TGTGCCATCAGTGGGACAGGAAATAGCAATCAGCCCCAGCATTTT
cdr3_aa: CAISGTGNSNQPQHF

v_call: TRBV15
j_call: TRBJ2-5
clone_size: NA
d_call: NA
cdr3_nt: TGTGCCACCAGCAGAGTGTTTCGGGGATCAGGAGAGACCCAGTACTTC
cdr3_aa: CATSRVFRGSGETQYF

v_call: TRBV5-1
j_call: TRBJ1-1
clone_size: few
d_call: NA
cdr3_nt: TGCGCCAGCAGCTTGGCCGTTGGCCGAACTGAAGCTTTCTTT
cdr3_aa: CASSLAVGRTEAFF

v_call: TRBV28
j_call: TRBJ1-4
clone_size: NA
d_call: NA
cdr3_nt: TGTGCCAGCAGTTCCCCCCCAGGGATGGGCGAAAAACTGTTTTTT
cdr3_aa: CASSSPPGMGEKLFF

v_call: TRBV6-2/TRBV6-3
j_call: TRBJ1-1
clone_size: few
d_call: NA
cdr3_nt: TGTGCCAGCAGCCCTATTTATGGGAACACTGAAGCTTTCTTT
cdr3_aa: CASSPIYGNTEAFF

v_call: TRBV20-1
j_call: TRBJ2-1
clone_size: few
d_call: NA
cdr3_nt: TGCAGTGCTAGTAAGACAGGCCTTTACATCAATGAGCAGTTCTTC
cdr3_aa: CSASKTGLYINEQFF

v_call: TRBV12-3/TRBV12-4
j_call: TRBJ2-3
clone_size: NA
d_call: NA
cdr3_nt: TGTGCCAGCAGGTTCGGGACAAATACGCAGTATTTT
cdr3_aa: CASRFGTNTQYF

v_call: TRBV15
j_call: TRBJ2-5
clone_size: NA
d_call: NA
cdr3_nt: TGTGCCACCAGCAGAGATGGACAAGAAGAGACCCAGTACTTC
cdr3_aa: CATSRDGQEETQYF

v_call: TRBV29-1
j_call: TRBJ1-5
clone_size: many
d_call: NA
cdr3_nt: TGCAGCGTAGTCACAGGAGCGAATCAGCCCCAGCATTTT
cdr3_aa: CSVVTGANQPQHF

v_call: TRBV6-5
j_call: TRBJ1-1
clone_size: many
d_call: NA
cdr3_nt: TGTGCCAGCAGGCTGACAGCTTGGAACACTGAAGCTTTCTTT
cdr3_aa: CASRLTAWNTEAFF

v_call: TRBV28
j_call: TRBJ2-1
clone_size: many
d_call: NA
cdr3_nt: TGTGCCAGCAGTCAAGGACCAGGGGTATACAATGAGCAGTTCTTC
cdr3_aa: CASSQGPGVYNEQFF

v_call: TRBV7-9
j_call: TRBJ1-2
clone_size: few
d_call: NA
cdr3_nt: TGTGCCAGCAGTTCACAGACGAACTATGGCTACACCTTC
cdr3_aa: CASSSQTNYGYTF

v_call: TRBV7-9
j_call: TRBJ1-5
clone_size: few
d_call: TRBD1
cdr3_nt: TGTGCCAGCAGCTCCGAGGGACAGGACTTTAATAGCAATCAGCCCCAGCATTTT
cdr3_aa: CASSSEGQDFNSNQPQHF

v_call: TRBV25-1
j_call: TRBJ1-1
clone_size: few
d_call: TRBD1
cdr3_nt: TGTGCCAGCAGTGTTGACCGGGACAGGGGGCAAGCTTTCTTT
cdr3_aa: CASSVDRDRGQAFF

v_call: TRBV27
j_call: TRBJ2-1
clone_size: few
d_call: NA
cdr3_nt: TGTGCCAGCAGTTTAAAGGGTAGCGGCACCTACAATGAGCAGTTCTTC
cdr3_aa: CASSLKGSGTYNEQFF

v_call: TRBV2
j_call: TRBJ1-2
clone_size: many
d_call: NA
cdr3_nt: TGTGCCAGCAGTGAAGAAGCATCCCATGGCTACACCTTC
cdr3_aa: CASSEEASHGYTF

v_call: TRBV7-6
j_call: TRBJ2-7
clone_size: NA
d_call: NA
cdr3_nt: TGTGCCAGCAGCTTAGGTTACGGGGGCGCCCCCTCCTACGAGCAGTACTTC
cdr3_aa: CASSLGYGGAPSYEQYF